The rows below give T cell receptor beta chains drawn from one sample of a study of T cell responses to AZD1222 COVID-19 vaccine. TCRdb's table, derived via immunoSEQ multiplex PCR, lists solely in-frame clones and lacks some. This table holds 120,000 to 150,000 clones, more than 85% found once. Sequencing used peripheral blood, obtained on day 0 of AZD1222 vaccination. The receptors were gathered from an adult in good health. CDR3s include the opening cysteine and the closing phenylalanine or tryptophan. The D gene is left open where the match is weak. The size field is filled for only some rows; it gives once, few, many or a size class.

D gene	J gene	clone size	V gene	CDR3 protein	CDR3 DNA
-	TRBJ2-7	-	TRBV2	CASSENPGHLYEQYF	TGTGCCAGCAGTGAAAACCCGGGACACCTCTACGAGCAGTACTTC
-	TRBJ2-3	-	TRBV19	CASARSYTDTQYF	TGTGCCTCCGCGCGGAGCTACACAGATACGCAGTATTTT
-	TRBJ1-4	-	TRBV6-1	CASSEMEALGEKLFF	TGTGCCAGCAGTGAAATGGAGGCTCTGGGTGAAAAACTGTTTTTT
-	TRBJ1-3	-	TRBV5-4	CASSLGGAGNTIYF	TGTGCCAGCAGCTTGGGGGGGGCTGGAAACACCATATATTTT
-	TRBJ2-5	-	TRBV5-1	CASSLRAFSVETQYF	TGCGCCAGCAGCTTGCGGGCCTTCTCGGTGGAGACCCAGTACTTC
TRBD1	TRBJ1-2	-	TRBV24-1	CATSDLDRAQAGYTF	TGTGCCACCAGTGACCTGGACAGGGCCCAGGCTGGCTACACCTTC
-	TRBJ1-4	few	TRBV2	CAAGSGGEKLFF	TGTGCCGCGGGGTCCGGGGGTGAAAAACTGTTTTTT
-	TRBJ2-5	-	TRBV7-9	CASSLSGRGQETQYF	TGTGCCAGCAGCTTAAGTGGCAGGGGACAAGAGACCCAGTACTTC
-	TRBJ1-3	-	TRBV6-5	CASSYTQGNTIYF	TGTGCCAGCAGTTACACACAGGGAAACACCATATATTTT
-	TRBJ2-1	-	TRBV29-1	CSVDEQFF	TGCAGCGTTGACGAGCAGTTCTTC
-	TRBJ2-1	-	TRBV7-2	CASSLYRHEQFF	TGTGCCAGCAGCTTATACCGGCATGAGCAGTTCTTC
-	TRBJ2-5	-	TRBV6-5	CASSLWLQETQYF	TGTGCCAGCAGTCTCTGGCTCCAAGAGACCCAGTACTTC
-	TRBJ2-7	-	TRBV5-1	CASSHDGYEQYF	TGCGCCAGCAGCCACGACGGTTACGAGCAGTACTTC
-	TRBJ1-2	-	TRBV19	CASSIVTASYGYTF	TGTGCCAGTAGTATAGTAACAGCAAGCTATGGCTACACCTTC
-	TRBJ1-1	once	TRBV29-1	CSVPTELNTEAFF	TGCAGCGTACCGACAGAGTTGAACACTGAAGCTTTCTTT
-	TRBJ2-7	-	TRBV9	CASSVAYRSELGEQYF	TGTGCCAGCAGCGTAGCTTACAGGTCGGAGCTAGGCGAGCAGTACTTC
-	TRBJ1-6	-	TRBV7-2	CATGDTTVSPLHF	TGTGCCACCGGGGACACCACGGTTTCACCCCTCCACTTT
-	TRBJ1-1	-	TRBV2	CASTVQGRSTEAFF	TGTGCCAGCACCGTCCAGGGTCGGAGTACTGAAGCTTTCTTT
-	TRBJ2-5	once	TRBV7-2	CASSLGPRETQYF	TGTGCCAGCAGCTTAGGTCCACGAGAGACCCAGTACTTC
-	TRBJ1-5	-	TRBV18	CASSPVFSALNSNQPQHF	TGTGCCAGCTCACCAGTGTTTTCGGCTCTTAATAGCAATCAGCCCCAGCATTTT